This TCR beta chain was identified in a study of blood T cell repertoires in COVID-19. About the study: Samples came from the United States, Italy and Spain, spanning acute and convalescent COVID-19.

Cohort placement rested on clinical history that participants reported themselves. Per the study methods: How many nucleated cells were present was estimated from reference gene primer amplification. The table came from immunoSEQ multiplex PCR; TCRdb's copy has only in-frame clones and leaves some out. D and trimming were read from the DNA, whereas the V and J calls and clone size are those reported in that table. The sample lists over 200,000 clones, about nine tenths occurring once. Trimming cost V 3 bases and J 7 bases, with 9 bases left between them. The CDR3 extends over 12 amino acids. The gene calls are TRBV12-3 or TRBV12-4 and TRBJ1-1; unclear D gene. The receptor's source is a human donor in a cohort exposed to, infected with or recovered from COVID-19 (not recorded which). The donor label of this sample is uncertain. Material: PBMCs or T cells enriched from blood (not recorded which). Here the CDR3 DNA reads TGTGCCAGCAGTTTGGCCAGAGGTGAAGCTTTCTTT. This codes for CASSLARGEAFF.